The sequence of this T cell receptor (beta chain) was determined in a study of tumor and adjacent non-tumor tissue in lung cancer. This clonotype was recorded only once. TCRbeta libraries were built with three rounds of nested PCR, modified from ARM-PCR. TCRdb re-derived calls from the multiplex PCR reads in MiXCR, one entry per CDR3 protein. The table lists about 86,000 distinct CDR3 sequences, around 80% of them singletons, with 20% to 25% in the top ten. This CDR3 region has 16 residues. Germline V CDR1 and CDR2: MNHNS, SASEGT. The J segment lost 4 bases and the V segment lost 8 bases, leaving 13 bases of the junction unmatched. No cell sorting was done before RNA was extracted from the tissue. This non-tumor lung sample came from over 3 cm beyond the tumor edge. Donors were chemotherapy-naive, newly diagnosed lung cancer surgical patients in China, August–late 2014.

The specimen sequenced was distant non-tumor lung tissue. This clonotype was obtained from a woman aged 45-59 years with non-small cell lung cancer. V is TRBV6-1 and J is TRBJ2-3; 9 nucleotides line up with TRBD1. CDR3 in DNA: TGTGCCAGCGGCGAAGAGACAGGGGGAGGAGCAGATACGCAGTATTTT. This sequence encodes CASGEETGGGADTQYF.